This TCR beta chain was obtained from a study of T cell responses to AZD1222 COVID-19 vaccine. Overall study results and limits: Donors were chiefly white British, with a greater number of females, and clonal diversity was perhaps underestimated.

Assay: immunoSEQ multiplex PCR; the TCRdb copy retains only in-frame clones and omits some. The repertoire holds approximately 120,000 clones, with roughly 88% as singletons. Concerning this clone itself: Antigen: not known.

The germline V gene encodes CDR1 LNHDA and CDR2 SQIVND (reference sequence). The CDR3 contains 14 residues. Trimming left V 4 bases short and J 0 bases short, with 10 bases between. The source material was peripheral blood, sampled on day 0 of MenACWY control vaccination. This receptor was obtained from an adult in good health. The V gene is TRBV19, the J gene TRBJ2-7; D may be TRBD1 (6 bases). The CDR3 nucleotides are TGTGCCAGTAGTACCACAGGGAGCTCCTACGAGCAGTACTTC. It codes for CASSTTGSSYEQYF.